A single sample is the source of the 25 T cell receptor beta chains below, sequenced in a study of identical twins. TCRdb itself ran the 5' RACE reads through MiXCR, one entry per CDR3 protein. Of hundreds of thousands of distinct CDR3 sequences in the sample, 5.5% to 7% were seen once. These data were also reused for a study on yellow fever vaccine responses in identical twins.

The specimen was memory (CD45RO+) T cells sorted from blood. The receptors originated from a woman in her late teens or twenties in good health.

This clonotype occurred many times. V and J are TRBV29-1 and TRBJ2-7, with a possible D match to TRBD1 (5 bases). The CDR3 extends over 11 amino acids. From germline, CDR1 is SQVTM and CDR2 ANQGSEA. Trimming took 4 bases from V and 3 from J, leaving 7 bases between them. CDR3 in amino acids: CSVGTGYEQYF. Written as DNA, the CDR3 is TGCAGCGTTGGTACAGGCTACGAGCAGTACTTC.

The chain links TRBV12-3 or TRBV12-4 to TRBJ1-6, with D uncertain. Trimming cost V 6 bases and J 4 bases, with 10 bases left between them. This CDR3 is built from 14 residues. In DNA, the CDR3 is TGTGCCAGCAGGGGGTTAAATTATAATTCACCCCTCCACTTT. As protein: CASRGLNYNSPLHF.

This clonotype was recorded at least ten times. The rearrangement uses TRBV4-1 and TRBJ2-7, with a possible D match to TRBD2 (6 bases). The CDR3 has 14 amino acids. CDR1 MGHRA and CDR2 YSYEKL come from the germline V gene. Trimming took 0 bases from V and 2 from J, leaving 8 bases between them. DNA of the CDR3: TGCGCCAGCAGCCAAGAGCCGGGAGCCTACGAGCAGTACGTC. Encoded protein: CASSQEPGAYEQYV.

This clonotype was seen a few times. The rearrangement joins TRBV11-1 to TRBJ2-1, with no clear D. The V gene lost 2 bases and the J gene lost 8 bases, with 10 bases spanning the gap. The CDR3 contains 13 residues. The germline V gene encodes CDR1 SGHAT and CDR2 FQDESV (reference sequence). The CDR3 loop is CASSLRWADEQFF. The CDR3 DNA reads as TGTGCCAGCAGCTTACGGTGGGCAGATGAGCAGTTCTTC.

The chain links TRBV20-1 to TRBJ2-5, with 7 bases that match TRBD2. Germline V lookup: CDR1 DFQATT, CDR2 SNEGSKA (reference sequence). With 1 base clipped from V and 0 bases from J, the junction kept 8 bases outside the gene matches. The CDR3 contains 16 residues. The CDR3 protein is CSARGREGSNQETQYF. The CDR3 DNA sequence: TGCAGTGCTAGAGGGAGGGAGGGATCGAACCAAGAGACCCAGTACTTC.

J is TRBJ2-1 and V is TRBV4-2; the match to TRBD2 covers 7 bases. The CDR3 loop spans 17 amino acids. Per germline, CDR1 LGHNA and CDR2 YNFKEQ. V gave up 4 bases and J gave up 3 bases; unmatched junction bases: 12. CDR3 region: CASSPKGLAARYNEQFF. The CDR3 bases are TGTGCCAGCAGCCCAAAGGGGCTAGCGGCGCGCTACAATGAGCAGTTCTTC.

Many counts were recorded for this clonotype. The chain couples TRBV28 to TRBJ2-7; weak D call: TRBD1 (6 bases). Trimming removed 3 bases from V and 2 bases from J, with 11 bases in between. The CDR3 is 14 amino acids. The germline V gene has CDR1 MDHEN and CDR2 SYDVKM. The chain's CDR3 is CASSLLDSTYEQYF. The CDR3 nucleotides read TGTGCCAGCAGTTTGCTGGACAGTACCTACGAGCAGTACTTC.

This chain joins TRBV4-1 and TRBJ1-5; possibly TRBD1 for D (6 bases). The germline V gene encodes CDR1 MGHRA and CDR2 YSYEKL. CDR3 length: 16 residues. V was trimmed by 1 base and J by 0 bases, leaving 10 bases between them. CDR3 loop: CASSQVYRDSNQPQHF. As DNA, the CDR3 is TGCGCCAGCAGCCAAGTTTACAGGGATAGCAATCAGCCCCAGCATTTT.

This clonotype was counted between two and nine times. The V gene is TRBV12-3 or TRBV12-4, the J gene TRBJ2-7; D perhaps matches TRBD2 (6 bases). Trimming took off 4 bases at V and 4 bases at J, with 11 bases between the two ends. This CDR3 contains 13 residues. For the CDR3, the DNA is TGTGCCAGCAGTTATGGCGGGGCTTACGAGCAGTACTTC. Its translation: CASSYGGAYEQYF.

This clonotype occurred many times. The J gene is TRBJ2-2, the V gene TRBV20-1; the D gene is possibly TRBD2 (5 bases). Germline-derived CDR1 and CDR2 are DFQATT and SNEGSKA (reference sequence). With 5 bases removed from V and 8 bases from J, the gap between germline ends came to 15 bases. The length of the CDR3 is 13 residues. The chain's CDR3 is CSASRSPGGELFF. CDR3 nucleotides: TGCAGTGCTTCGCGGTCCCCGGGGGGGGAGCTGTTTTTT.

This clonotype was seen ten or more times. The gene calls are TRBV20-1 and TRBJ1-2; weak D call: TRBD1 (5 bases). The CDR3 length is 13 residues. V gave up 6 bases and J gave up 7 bases, with 18 bases separating them. Germline assignment: CDR1 DFQATT and CDR2 SNEGSKA (reference sequence). The DNA of the CDR3 is TGCAGTGCCCCGTTTCAGGGAAACGCTGGCTACACCTTC. Translated: CSAPFQGNAGYTF.

This CDR3 reads CASSHGVGAGANVLTF. The CDR3 coding sequence is TGTGCCAGCAGCCATGGTGTGGGGGCTGGGGCCAACGTCCTGACTTTC. The chain combines TRBV7-9 with TRBJ2-6, with D perhaps matching TRBD1 or TRBD2 (5 bases each). V was shortened by 5 bases and J by 2 bases, with 13 bases between the two germline ends. The germline V gene encodes CDR1 SEHNR and CDR2 FQNEAQ (reference sequence). This CDR3 region has 16 residues.

The gene calls are TRBV9 and TRBJ2-1; D remains ambiguous. V gave up 4 bases and J gave up 3 bases, with 20 bases separating them. The CDR3 consists of 17 residues. Germline loops: CDR1 SGDLS, CDR2 YYNGEE. CDR3 protein: CASSTSPEDNNYNEQFF. CDR3 DNA sequence: TGTGCCAGCAGCACTTCGCCGGAAGATAACAACTACAATGAGCAGTTCTTC.

The rearrangement joins TRBV9 to TRBJ1-2, with 9 bases aligning to TRBD1. The CDR3 is 13 residues long. V was clipped by 1 base and J by 8 bases; unmatched bases: 3. Germline CDR1 and CDR2: SGDLS and YYNGEE. DNA of the CDR3: TGTGCCAGCAGCGTAAGGGACAGGGAGGGCTACACCTTC. Protein product: CASSVRDREGYTF.

This clonotype was observed a few times. The V gene is TRBV12-3 or TRBV12-4, the J gene TRBJ2-1; D possibly corresponds to TRBD1 (6 bases). CDR3 length equals 14 residues. With 7 bases removed from V and 3 bases from J, the gap between germline ends came to 13 bases. DNA of the CDR3: TGTGCCAGCAACTTACAGGGTTTCTACAATGAGCAGTTCTTC. Translating gives CASNLQGFYNEQFF.

The rearrangement joins TRBV14 to TRBJ2-3; D gene ambiguous. Germline lookup yields CDR1 SGHDN and CDR2 FVKESK. The CDR3 is made up of 11 amino acids. The V gene lost 5 bases and the J gene lost 5 bases, with 5 bases spanning the gap. CDR3 DNA sequence: TGTGCCAGCAGCACCAAAGATACGCAGTATTTT. This gives the protein CASSTKDTQYF.

This clonotype has a handful of counts. V usage is TRBV7-2 and J usage is TRBJ2-1; no clear D gene. Germline V gene sequence: CDR1 SGHTA, CDR2 FQGNSA. V gave up 5 bases and J gave up 2 bases, with 10 bases separating them. The CDR3 loop spans 14 amino acids. CDR3 nucleotides: TGTGCCAGCAGCCTCGACTGGACCTACAATGAGCAGTTCTTC. This codes for CASSLDWTYNEQFF.

V usage is TRBV11-2 and J usage is TRBJ2-2; TRBD2 might be the D (6 bases). V lost 5 bases to trimming and J lost 9 bases, with 13 bases between them. The CDR3 extends over 13 amino acids. CDR1 is SGHAT and CDR2 is FQNNGV in the germline V gene. The CDR3 spells CASSRGTLRELFF. In DNA form, the CDR3 reads TGTGCCAGCAGCCGCGGGACCCTGAGGGAGCTGTTTTTT.

In its sample, this clonotype was seen many times. The rearrangement links TRBV5-1 to TRBJ2-2; 8 bases are shared with TRBD1. V lost 5 bases and J lost 4; bases outside the gene matches: 7. Germline lookup yields CDR1 SGHRS and CDR2 YFSETQ. The CDR3 runs to 15 residues. The CDR3 region has the DNA TGCGCCAGCAGTCGACAGGGGACATCCACCGGGGAGCTGTTTTTT. This encodes CASSRQGTSTGELFF.

Ten or more counts support this clonotype. This chain joins TRBV28 and TRBJ2-2, with 8 positions matching TRBD1. Germline CDR1 is MDHEN and CDR2 is SYDVKM. With V trimmed by 5 bases and J by 5 bases, 10 bases remained unmatched. The CDR3 is 16 amino acids. CDR3 residues: CASSPQGRGPTGELFF. In nucleotides, the CDR3 is TGTGCCAGCAGTCCCCAGGGCAGGGGGCCTACCGGGGAGCTGTTTTTT.

The sample holds many counts of this clonotype. CDR3 nucleotides: TGTGCCAGCAGCTTGGAAAGAGGGAATGAGCAGTACTTC. It yields the protein CASSLERGNEQYF. This chain links TRBV5-6 with TRBJ2-7; weak D call: TRBD2 (5 bases). Germline CDR1 and CDR2: SGHDT and YYEEEE. Trimming took 0 bases from V and 7 from J, leaving 11 bases between them. The CDR3 runs to 13 residues.

This clonotype was seen a few times. The V gene is TRBV7-8, the J gene TRBJ2-3; 11 positions match TRBD2. The CDR3 contains 16 residues. V lost 4 bases to trimming and J lost 4 bases; unmatched junction nucleotides: 7. CDR1 and CDR2 (germline): SGHVS, FQNEAQ. The CDR3 loop is CASSWVAGGPPDTQYF. CDR3 coding DNA: TGTGCCAGCAGCTGGGTAGCGGGAGGGCCGCCAGATACGCAGTATTTT.

This clonotype was observed many times. The CDR3 nucleotides read TGTGCCAGTAGCCTGATCGGGACCCGACAAGAGACCCAGTACTTC. Translation: CASSLIGTRQETQYF. The chain joins TRBV2 to TRBJ2-5; D may be TRBD1 or TRBD2 (5 bases each). The V and J ends lost 9 bases and 2 bases respectively, with 19 bases between them. Germline values: CDR1 SNHLY, CDR2 FYNNEI. CDR3 length: 15 amino acids.

The sample holds a few counts of this clonotype. The V gene is TRBV5-6, the J gene TRBJ2-7; 7 bases match TRBD1. The CDR3 length is 12 residues. Unmatched junction bases numbered 8, after V lost 5 bases and J lost 9 bases. Germline loops: CDR1 SGHDT, CDR2 YYEEEE. The CDR3 coding sequence is TGTGCCAGCAGTCGGCGAGGGGGCTCGCAGTACGTC. It yields the protein CASSRRGGSQYV.

This clonotype was counted ten times or more. The CDR3 protein is CASSYSVPLEQFF. In nucleotides, the CDR3 is TGTGCCAGCAGTTACTCTGTACCCCTGGAGCAGTTCTTC. This chain uses TRBV6-2 or TRBV6-3 with TRBJ2-1; D unclear. Germline CDR1 and CDR2: MNHEY and SVGEGT. The CDR3 sequence is 13 residues long. V lost 0 bases, J lost 10 bases, and 10 bases lay in between.